The present T cell receptor beta chain was sequenced within a study of T cell changes during pregnancy in multiple sclerosis. Assay used: immunoSEQ multiplex PCR; TCRdb lists only in-frame clones, some missing. The table shows about 100,000 clones, with approximately 93% occurring only once. With 4 bases clipped from V and 1 base from J, the junction kept 4 bases outside the gene matches. The length of the CDR3 is 14 residues. CDR1 is SGHDT, CDR2 YYEEEE, per germline. The TCR comes from a female donor with multiple sclerosis, enrolled in a pregnancy study. The rearrangement uses TRBV5-6 and TRBJ2-5; 7 bases line up with TRBD2. Sequencing used peripheral blood, obtained after pregnancy. The CDR3 DNA reads as TGTGCCAGCAGCCCGGGACTATCCCAAGAGACCCAGTACTTC. It is translated as CASSPGLSQETQYF.